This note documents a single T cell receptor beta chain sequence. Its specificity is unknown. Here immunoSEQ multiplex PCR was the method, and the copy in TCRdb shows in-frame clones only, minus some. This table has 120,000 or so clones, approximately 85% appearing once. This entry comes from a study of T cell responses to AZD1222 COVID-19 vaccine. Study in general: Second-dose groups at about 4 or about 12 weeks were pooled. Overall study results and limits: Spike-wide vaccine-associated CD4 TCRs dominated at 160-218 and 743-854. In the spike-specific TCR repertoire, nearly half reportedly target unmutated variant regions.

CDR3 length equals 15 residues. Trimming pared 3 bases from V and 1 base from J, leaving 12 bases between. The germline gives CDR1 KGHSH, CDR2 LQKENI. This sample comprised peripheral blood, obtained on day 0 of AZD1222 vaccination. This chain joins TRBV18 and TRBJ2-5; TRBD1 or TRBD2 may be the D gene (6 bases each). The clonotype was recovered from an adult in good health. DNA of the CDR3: TGTGCCAGCTCACCCCGAGGGGGGACCCAAGAGACCCAGTACTTC. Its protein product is CASSPRGGTQETQYF. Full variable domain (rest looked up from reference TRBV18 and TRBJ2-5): NAGVMQNPRHLVRRRGQEARLRCSPMKGHSHVYWYRQLPEEGLKFMVYLQKENIIDESGMPKERFSAEFPKEGPSILRIQQVVRGDSAAYFCASSPRGGTQETQYFGPGTRLLVL.